This record covers a single T cell receptor (beta chain). Its antigen is not known. The trim removed 5 bases at V and 1 base at J, leaving 13 bases unmatched. The germline gives CDR1 MNHEY, CDR2 SMNVEV (reference sequence). There are 19 residues in the CDR3. These data come from a study of PD-1 blockade in classical Hodgkin lymphoma. Broader study findings: Complete responders had baseline diversity similar to newly diagnosed patients. It was reported that newly diagnosed patients had less baseline TCR diversity than healthy donors. Exclusion covered patients beginning nivolumab under 1 year post-ASCT. Factors driving the repertoire differences, possibly disease activity or prior therapy, remain undefined.

Profiled with immunoSEQ multiplex PCR; TCRdb holds only in-frame clones, not every one. This table has 40,000 or so clones, more than 85% appearing once. Each of the patients experienced relapse following autologous stem cell transplantation, and their brentuximab vedotin exposure differed. The chain links TRBV27 to TRBJ2-6; 8 positions agree with TRBD1. Sample: peripheral blood mononuclear cells (PBMCs), taken before the second cycle of nivolumab. The sequence came from a human donor with classical Hodgkin lymphoma. This CDR3 is CASSPTDRVKGSGANVLTF. The CDR3 DNA is TGTGCCAGCAGTCCGACGGACAGGGTGAAGGGGTCTGGGGCCAACGTCCTGACTTTC.